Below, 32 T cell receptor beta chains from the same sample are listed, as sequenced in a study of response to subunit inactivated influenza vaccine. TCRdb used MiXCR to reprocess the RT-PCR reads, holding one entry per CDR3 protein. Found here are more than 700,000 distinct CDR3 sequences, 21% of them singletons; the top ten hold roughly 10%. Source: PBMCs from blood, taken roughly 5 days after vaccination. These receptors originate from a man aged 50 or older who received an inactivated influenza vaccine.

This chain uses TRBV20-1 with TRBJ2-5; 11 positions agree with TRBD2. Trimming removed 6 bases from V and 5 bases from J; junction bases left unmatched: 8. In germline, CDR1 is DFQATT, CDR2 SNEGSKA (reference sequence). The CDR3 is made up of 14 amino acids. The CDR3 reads CSAFLAGGVETQYF. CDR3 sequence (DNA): TGCAGTGCCTTCCTAGCGGGAGGAGTGGAGACCCAGTACTTC.

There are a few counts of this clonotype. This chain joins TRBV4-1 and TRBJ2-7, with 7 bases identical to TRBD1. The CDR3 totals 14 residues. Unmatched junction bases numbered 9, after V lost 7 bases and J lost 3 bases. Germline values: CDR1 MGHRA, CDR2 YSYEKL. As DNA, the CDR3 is TGCGCCAGCAAACCTCGACAGGGCAGCTACGAGCAGTACTTC. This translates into CASKPRQGSYEQYF.

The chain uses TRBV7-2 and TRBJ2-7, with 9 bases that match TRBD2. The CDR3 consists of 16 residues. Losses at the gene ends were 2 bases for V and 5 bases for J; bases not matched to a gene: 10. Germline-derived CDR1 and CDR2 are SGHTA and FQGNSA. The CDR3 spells CASSLNGIAGADEQYF. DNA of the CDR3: TGTGCCAGCAGCTTAAACGGGATAGCGGGAGCGGACGAGCAGTACTTC.

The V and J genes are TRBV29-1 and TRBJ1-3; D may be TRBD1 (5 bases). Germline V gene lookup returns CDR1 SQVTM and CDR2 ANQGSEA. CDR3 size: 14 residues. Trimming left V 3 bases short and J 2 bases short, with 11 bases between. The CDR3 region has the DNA TGCAGCGTTGAGGAGGGGACGCCTGGAAACACCATATATTTT. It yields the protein CSVEEGTPGNTIYF.

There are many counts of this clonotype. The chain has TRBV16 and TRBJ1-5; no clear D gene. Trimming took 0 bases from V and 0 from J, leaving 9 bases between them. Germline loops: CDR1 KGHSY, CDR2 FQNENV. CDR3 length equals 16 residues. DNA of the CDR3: TGTGCCAGCAGCCAATCTCGCCGAAATAGCAATCAGCCCCAGCATTTT. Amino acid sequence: CASSQSRRNSNQPQHF. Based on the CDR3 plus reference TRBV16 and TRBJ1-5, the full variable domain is GEEVAQTPKHLVRGEGQKAKLYCAPIKGHSYVFWYQQVLKNEFKFLISFQNENVFDETGMPKERFSAKCLPNSPCSLEIQATKLEDSAVYFCASSQSRRNSNQPQHFGDGTRLSIL.

This chain's CDR3 is CASSQEEAGANEQYF. In DNA form, the CDR3 reads TGTGCCAGCAGCCAAGAAGAAGCGGGAGCTAACGAGCAGTACTTC. The V call is TRBV3-1, the J call TRBJ2-7; 8 bases are shared with TRBD2. Per the germline V gene, CDR1 is LGHDT and CDR2 is YNNKEL (reference sequence). V lost 0 bases to trimming and J lost 5 bases; unmatched junction nucleotides: 6. This CDR3 region has 15 residues.

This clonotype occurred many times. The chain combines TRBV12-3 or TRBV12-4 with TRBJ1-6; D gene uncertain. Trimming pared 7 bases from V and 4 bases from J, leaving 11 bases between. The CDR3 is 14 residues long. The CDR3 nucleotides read TGTGCCAGCACCCAAGGTCGTTATAATTCACCCCTCCACTTT. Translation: CASTQGRYNSPLHF.

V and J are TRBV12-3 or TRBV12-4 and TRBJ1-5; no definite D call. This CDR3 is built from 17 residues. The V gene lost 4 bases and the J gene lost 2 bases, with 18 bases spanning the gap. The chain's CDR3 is CASSSRLGRIGNQPQHF. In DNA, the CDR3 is TGTGCCAGCAGTTCTCGTCTGGGCAGGATAGGCAATCAGCCCCAGCATTTT.

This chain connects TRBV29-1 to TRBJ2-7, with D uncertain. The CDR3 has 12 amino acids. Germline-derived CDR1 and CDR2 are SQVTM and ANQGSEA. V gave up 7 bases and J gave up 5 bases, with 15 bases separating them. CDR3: CSALGLGDEQYF. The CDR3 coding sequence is TGCAGCGCCCTTGGGTTGGGCGACGAGCAGTACTTC.

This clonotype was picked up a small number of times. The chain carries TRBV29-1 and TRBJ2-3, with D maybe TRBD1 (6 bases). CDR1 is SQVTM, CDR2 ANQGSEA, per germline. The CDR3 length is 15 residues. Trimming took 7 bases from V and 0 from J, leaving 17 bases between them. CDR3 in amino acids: CSAGQRPLSTDTQYF. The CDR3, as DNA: TGCAGCGCTGGACAGCGCCCCCTTAGCACAGATACGCAGTATTTT.

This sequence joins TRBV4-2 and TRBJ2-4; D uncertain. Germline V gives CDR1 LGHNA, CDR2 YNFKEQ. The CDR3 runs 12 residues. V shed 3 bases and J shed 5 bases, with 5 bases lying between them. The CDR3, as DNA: TGTGCCAGCAGCCATGTCCAAAACATTCAGTACTTC. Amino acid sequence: CASSHVQNIQYF.

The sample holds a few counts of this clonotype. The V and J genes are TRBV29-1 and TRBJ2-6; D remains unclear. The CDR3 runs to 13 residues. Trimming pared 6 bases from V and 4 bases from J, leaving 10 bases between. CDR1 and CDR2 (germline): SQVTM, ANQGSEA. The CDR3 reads CSVTTGGANVLTF. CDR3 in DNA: TGCAGCGTGACGACCGGGGGGGCCAACGTCCTGACTTTC.

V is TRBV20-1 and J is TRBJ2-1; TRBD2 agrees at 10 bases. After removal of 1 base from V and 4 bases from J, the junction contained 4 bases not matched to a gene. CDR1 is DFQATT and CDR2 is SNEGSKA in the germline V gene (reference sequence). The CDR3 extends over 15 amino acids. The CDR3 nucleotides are TGCAGTGCTAGAGCAGGAGCGGGAGGGTACAATGAGCAGTTCTTC. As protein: CSARAGAGGYNEQFF.

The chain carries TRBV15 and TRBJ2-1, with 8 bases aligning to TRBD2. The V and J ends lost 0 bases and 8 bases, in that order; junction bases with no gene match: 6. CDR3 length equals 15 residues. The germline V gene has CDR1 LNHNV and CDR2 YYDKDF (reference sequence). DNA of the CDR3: TGTGCCACCAGCAGAGAAGGGGCGGGAGGATATGAGCAGTTCTTC. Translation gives CATSREGAGGYEQFF.

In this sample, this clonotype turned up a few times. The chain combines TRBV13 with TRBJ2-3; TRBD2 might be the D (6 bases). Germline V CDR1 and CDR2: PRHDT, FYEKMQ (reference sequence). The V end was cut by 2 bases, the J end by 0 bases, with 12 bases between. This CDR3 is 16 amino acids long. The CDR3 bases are TGTGCCAGCAGCTTACGCGCGGGGTGGAGCACAGATACGCAGTATTTT. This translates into CASSLRAGWSTDTQYF.

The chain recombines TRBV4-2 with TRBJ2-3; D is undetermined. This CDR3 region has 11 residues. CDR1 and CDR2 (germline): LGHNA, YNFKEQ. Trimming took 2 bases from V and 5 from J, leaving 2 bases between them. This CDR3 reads CASSQIDTQYF. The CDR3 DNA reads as TGTGCCAGCAGCCAAATAGATACGCAGTATTTT.

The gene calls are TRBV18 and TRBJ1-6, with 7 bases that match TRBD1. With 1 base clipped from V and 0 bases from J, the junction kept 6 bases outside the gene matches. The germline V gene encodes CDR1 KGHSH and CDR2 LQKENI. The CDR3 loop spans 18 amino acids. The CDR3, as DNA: TGTGCCAGCTCACCACGGTCCAGGGGGAACTCCTATAATTCACCCCTCCACTTT. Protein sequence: CASSPRSRGNSYNSPLHF.

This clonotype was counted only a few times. The CDR3 spells CASSLARDGETQYF. For the CDR3, the DNA is TGCGCCAGCAGCTTGGCCAGGGATGGGGAGACCCAGTACTTC. V is TRBV5-1 and J is TRBJ2-5; D is possibly TRBD1 (5 bases). V lost 0 bases, J lost 5 bases, and 11 bases lay in between. The CDR3 is 14 residues long. The germline V gene encodes CDR1 SGHRS and CDR2 YFSETQ.

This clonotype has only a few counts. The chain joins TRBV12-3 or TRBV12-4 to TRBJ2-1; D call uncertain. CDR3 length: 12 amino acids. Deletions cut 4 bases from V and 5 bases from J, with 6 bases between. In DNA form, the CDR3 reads TGTGCCAGCAGTTCTAATAACAATGAGCAGTTCTTC. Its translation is CASSSNNNEQFF.

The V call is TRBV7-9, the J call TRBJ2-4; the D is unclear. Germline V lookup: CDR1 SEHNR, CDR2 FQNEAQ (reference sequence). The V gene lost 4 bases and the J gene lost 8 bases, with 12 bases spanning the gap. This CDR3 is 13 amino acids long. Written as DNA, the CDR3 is TGTGCCAGCAGCTCCAACAGTCGGGACATTCAGTACTTC. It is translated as CASSSNSRDIQYF.

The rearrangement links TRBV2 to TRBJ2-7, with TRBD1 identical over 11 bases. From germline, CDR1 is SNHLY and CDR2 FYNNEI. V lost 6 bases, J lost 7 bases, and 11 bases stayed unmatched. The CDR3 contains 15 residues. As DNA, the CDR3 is TGTGCCAGCAGAAGGGACAGGGGGACACAACAGGAGCAGTACTTC. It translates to CASRRDRGTQQEQYF.

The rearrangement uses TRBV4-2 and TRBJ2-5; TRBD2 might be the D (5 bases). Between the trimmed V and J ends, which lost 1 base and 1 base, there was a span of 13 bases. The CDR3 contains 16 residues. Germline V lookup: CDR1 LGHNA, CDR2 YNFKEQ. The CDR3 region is CASSQGTEYLQETQYF. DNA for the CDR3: TGTGCCAGCAGCCAAGGGACTGAGTACCTCCAAGAGACCCAGTACTTC.

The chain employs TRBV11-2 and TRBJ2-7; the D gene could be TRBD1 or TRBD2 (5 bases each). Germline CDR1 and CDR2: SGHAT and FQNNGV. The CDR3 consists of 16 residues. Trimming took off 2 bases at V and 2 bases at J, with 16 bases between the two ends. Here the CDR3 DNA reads TGTGCCAGCAGCTTACTGGTCGGGGCTAATCCCTACGAGCAGTACTTC. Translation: CASSLLVGANPYEQYF.

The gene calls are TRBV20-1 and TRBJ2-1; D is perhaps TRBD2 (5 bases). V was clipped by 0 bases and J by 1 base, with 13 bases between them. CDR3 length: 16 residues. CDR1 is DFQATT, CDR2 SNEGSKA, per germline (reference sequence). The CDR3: CSARELLVGSYNEQFF. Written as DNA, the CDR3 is TGCAGTGCTAGAGAATTACTAGTTGGGTCCTACAATGAGCAGTTCTTC.

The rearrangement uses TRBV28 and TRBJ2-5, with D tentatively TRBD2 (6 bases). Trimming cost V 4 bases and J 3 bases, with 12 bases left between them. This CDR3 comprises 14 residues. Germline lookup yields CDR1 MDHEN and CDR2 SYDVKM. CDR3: CASSWLGEEETQYF. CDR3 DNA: TGTGCCAGCAGTTGGCTGGGGGAGGAAGAGACCCAGTACTTC. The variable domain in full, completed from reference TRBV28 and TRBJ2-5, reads DVKVTQSSRYLVKRTGEKVFLECVQDMDHENMFWYRQDPGLGLRLIYFSYDVKMKEKGDIPEGYSVSREKKERFSLILESASTNQTSMYLCASSWLGEEETQYFGPGTRLLVL.

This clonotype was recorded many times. CDR3 residues: CASSPLRTYEQYF. The CDR3, as DNA: TGTGCCAGCAGCCCCCTAAGAACCTACGAGCAGTACTTC. The chain couples TRBV6-1 to TRBJ2-7; no clear D gene. Germline lookup yields CDR1 MNHNS and CDR2 SASEGT. The ends were cut back, 6 bases at V and 2 bases at J, with 11 bases in the middle. The CDR3 is made up of 13 amino acids.

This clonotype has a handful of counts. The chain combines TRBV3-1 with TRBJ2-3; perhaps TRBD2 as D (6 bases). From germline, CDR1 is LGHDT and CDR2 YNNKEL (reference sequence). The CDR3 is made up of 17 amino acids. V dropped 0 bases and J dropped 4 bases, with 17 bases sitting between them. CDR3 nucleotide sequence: TGTGCCAGCAGCCAAGACAGGGCGGGAAGGTTCGCAGATACGCAGTATTTT. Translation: CASSQDRAGRFADTQYF.

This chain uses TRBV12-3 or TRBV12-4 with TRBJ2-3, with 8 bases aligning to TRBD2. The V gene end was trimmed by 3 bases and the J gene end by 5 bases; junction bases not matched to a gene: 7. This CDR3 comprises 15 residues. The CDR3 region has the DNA TGTGCCAGCAGTTTTACGGGGGGGCGGAGAGATACGCAGTATTTT. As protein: CASSFTGGRRDTQYF.

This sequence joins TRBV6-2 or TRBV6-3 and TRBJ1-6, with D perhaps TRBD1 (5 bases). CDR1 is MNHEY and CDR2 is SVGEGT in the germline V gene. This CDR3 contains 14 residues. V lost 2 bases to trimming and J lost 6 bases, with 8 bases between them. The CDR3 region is CASSYVQGNSPLHF. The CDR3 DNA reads TGTGCCAGCAGTTACGTCCAGGGTAATTCACCCCTCCACTTT.

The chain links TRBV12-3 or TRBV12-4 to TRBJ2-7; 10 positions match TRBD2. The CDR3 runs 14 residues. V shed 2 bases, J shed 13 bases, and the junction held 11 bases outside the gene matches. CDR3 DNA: TGTGCCAGCAGTTTAACGGCTAGCGGGAGTCTGGTTTACTTC. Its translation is CASSLTASGSLVYF.

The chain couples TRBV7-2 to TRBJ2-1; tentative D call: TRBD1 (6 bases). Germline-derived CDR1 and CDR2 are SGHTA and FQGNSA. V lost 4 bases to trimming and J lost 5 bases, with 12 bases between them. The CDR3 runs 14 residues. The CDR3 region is CASSSRTADNEQFF. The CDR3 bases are TGTGCCAGCAGCTCCCGGACAGCAGACAATGAGCAGTTCTTC. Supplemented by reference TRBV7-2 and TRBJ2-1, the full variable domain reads GAGVSQSPSNKVTEKGKDVELRCDPISGHTALYWYRQSLGQGLEFLIYFQGNSAPDKSGLPSDRFSAERTGGSVSTLTIQRTQQEDSAVYLCASSSRTADNEQFFGPGTRLTVL.

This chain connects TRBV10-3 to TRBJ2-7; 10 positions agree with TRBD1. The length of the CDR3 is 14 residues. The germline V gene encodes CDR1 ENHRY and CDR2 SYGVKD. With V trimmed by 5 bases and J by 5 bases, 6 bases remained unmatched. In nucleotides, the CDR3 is TGTGCCATCAGTCCGGGACAGGGGAACCACGAGCAGTACTTC. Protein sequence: CAISPGQGNHEQYF.